This TCR beta chain was recorded in a study of shared clonotypes between healthy human individuals (dated by TCRdb to 2018 to 2021). With respect to the entire study: A couple of women and three men aged 18 to 49 years were included in the cohort. To increase sequencing depth and limit assay-specific biases, TCR repertoire library preparation and sequencing were carried out by different laboratories using diverse techniques. Between about 0.8 and 9 billion PBMCs per donor were obtained by leukapheresis. To estimate repertoire size and how much clonotypes are shared between individuals, the study performed deep sequencing of blood TCR repertoires from a few healthy adults. Per donor, three plates each were used for CD4 naive and CD4 memory, two for CD8 naive, and one for CD8 memory. What the work shows at the level of the full study, not this receptor alone: Based on pairwise subsampling, the degree of clonotype sharing among donors was expected to be affected by sequencing depth. Sampling was restricted to blood, and TCR repertoires in tissues likely differ from the TCR repertoires found in blood. Clonotypes shared by all four sorted-subset donors showed higher generation probabilities than non-shared clonotypes. Larger estimated clonotype richness was generally found for naive subsets than for memory subsets. When a handful of donors were compared, the shared fraction of clonotypes was about 5.5% for naive CD4, about 4% for naive CD8, 2% to 2.5% for memory CD4, and less than 0.45% for memory CD8. Rarefaction of sorted-subset datasets indicated incomplete sequencing despite the large sequencing depth. The genetic and exposure-history diversity represented was limited by the small number of donors.

Remarks on this clone: Its antigen is unknown. No clone much larger than this one lies a single base away; base qualities are absent.

Looking up the germline V gene (reference sequence) yields CDR1 MNHEY and CDR2 SMNVEV. Trimming costs V 2 bases and J 12 bases, and their ends lie 19 bases apart. CDR3 length: 15 amino acids, cysteine to phenylalanine. Only CDR3 DNA remains: 45 bases, in frame from the first base. Using the deep immunoSEQ assay, TCR CDR3 regions were amplified from genomic DNA by multiplex PCR. Genomic DNA extracted from each cell subset was distributed evenly over all wells of several immunoSEQ 96-well plates, and each plate served as one replicate. For sorted subsets, 150 to 200 ng genomic DNA, equal to 25,000 to 35,000 T cell genomes, was loaded into each replicate PCR. Purified libraries were quantified with a Qubit 3.0 fluorometer, sized on a Bioanalyzer 2100, and re-quantified with the KAPA Library Quantification kit. A separate single-read 150-cycle Illumina NextSeq 550 flow cell was used to sequence each immunoSEQ 96-well plate. Concerning the study's data processing: Because the immunoSEQ output held only junctional sequences and lacked quality scores, the filtering could not match the filtering applied to full-length reads. Sequences were annotated with PyIR, a Python wrapper for IgBLAST v1.9, and V/J genes and CDR3 were assigned using IMGT germline references. Reads were filtered out if the reads had weak V/J assignments (E-value above 1e-6), no CDR3, stop codons, out-of-frame junctions, or ambiguous translated residues. V3J clonotypes were defined as sequences sharing an identical inferred V gene, J gene, and CDR3 amino acid sequence. To compute the percentage overlap between repertoires, the number of shared unique clonotypes was divided by the size of the smaller repertoire. Richness of each repertoire was evaluated using RTK rarefaction, the Chao1 estimator, and Recon v2.1 estimates of unobserved clonotypes. Generation probabilities were computed with OLGA for all TCRbeta clonotypes obtained by the gDNA method from a few donors. This immuneACCESS table, as held by TCRdb, lists in-frame sequences with V and J called but not all clones. Of the missing ones, under half trace to an unresolved V gene in checked studies; the others have no known cause. V, J and clone size derive from that table, while D and trimming were established from the DNA sequence. The sample records 650,000 to 800,000 clones, roughly two thirds of which are singletons. About 1.7% of the sample rests with the top ten.

The donors were healthy, HIV-negative adults who had no recently reported acute infections or vaccinations. All donors were Caucasian adults living in Nashville, Tennessee, USA. Magnetic negative selection was used to enrich CD4+ T cells, after which naive cells were positively selected on CD45RA and the negative fraction became the memory subset. Blood was collected by leukapheresis, and PBMCs were isolated by Ficoll-Histopaque density gradient centrifugation and then cryopreserved in liquid nitrogen vapor phase. Analytical flow cytometry was used to check the purity and quantity of every magnetically sorted T cell population. Each sorted fraction had its genomic DNA isolated and then quantified by UV absorbance on a Nanodrop 2000c.

The sequence was collected from a woman aged 25 to 39 in good health. The chain is made from TRBV27 and TRBJ1-4; no D gene call is confident. Sequencing was carried out using memory CD4+ T cells sorted from blood. The meaning of the sample's cell subset or site label: CD45RA-negative fraction. The DNA sequence reads TGTGCCAGCAGTTTAGGTAGGGAGCTGGGGTTTGAACTGTTTTTT. The encoded protein is CASSLGRELGFELFF. Outside the CDR3, residues come from the reference TRBV27 and TRBJ1-4 proteins, so the full variable domain is: EAQVTQNPRYLITVTGKKLTVTCSQNMNHEYMSWYRQDPGLGLRQIYYSMNVEVTDKGDVPEGYKVSRKEKRNFPLILESPSPNQTSLYFCASSLGRELGFELFFGSGTQLSVL.